This T cell receptor (beta chain) was obtained from a study of T-cell reconstitution after alpha-beta-depleted transplantation in children. Unique molecular identifiers were used to barcode this TCRbeta library. TCRdb passed the PCR reads through MiXCR, listing each CDR3 protein once. The sample holds some 310,000 distinct CDR3 sequences, roughly 25% seen once. Germline CDR1 reads DFQATT; CDR2 reads SNEGSKA (reference sequence). With V trimmed by 1 base and J by 2 bases, 7 bases remained unmatched. The CDR3 totals 15 residues. The chain couples TRBV20-1 to TRBJ1-2; 7 bases are a match to TRBD1. The receptor comes from a male patient between 5 and 17 years old who had a stem cell transplant for acute lymphoblastic leukemia, so the T cells may come from the graft donor. This specimen was PBMCs, mostly from graft donor cells, taken 180 days after TCRalphabeta/CD19-depleted stem cell transplant. DNA for the CDR3: TGCAGTGCTAGAGGGACAGGTTTGGCCAACTATGGCTACACCTTC. This translates into CSARGTGLANYGYTF.